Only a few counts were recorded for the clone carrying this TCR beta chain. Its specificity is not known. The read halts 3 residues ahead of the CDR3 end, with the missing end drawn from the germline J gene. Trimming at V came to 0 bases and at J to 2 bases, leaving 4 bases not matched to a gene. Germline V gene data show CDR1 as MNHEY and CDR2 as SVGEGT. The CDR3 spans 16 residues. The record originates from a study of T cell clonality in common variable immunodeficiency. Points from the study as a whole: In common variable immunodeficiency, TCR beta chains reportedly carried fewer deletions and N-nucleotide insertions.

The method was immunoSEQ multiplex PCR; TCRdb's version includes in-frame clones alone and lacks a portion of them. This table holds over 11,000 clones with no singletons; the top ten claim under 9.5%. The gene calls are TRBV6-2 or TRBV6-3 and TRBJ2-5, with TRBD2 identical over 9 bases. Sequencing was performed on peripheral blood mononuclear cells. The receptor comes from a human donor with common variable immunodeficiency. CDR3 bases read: TGTGCCAGCAGTTACTCGCCTAGCGGGGAGCAAGAGACC. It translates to CASSYSPSGEQET. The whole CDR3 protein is CASSYSPSGEQETQYF.